The clone carrying this TCR beta chain was picked up many times. The data stem from a study of spatial heterogeneity in lung cancer. Study in general: Mean representation of each unique TCR and UMI combination in the raw reads exceeded nine occurrences.

Germline V CDR1 and CDR2: MNHEY, SMNVEV (reference sequence). The V end lost 2 bases, the J end lost 3 bases, and 14 bases lay between the germline ends. The CDR3 runs 15 residues. TCR cDNA molecules each had a unique molecular identifier. In TCRdb, the 5' RACE reads were re-called with MiXCR into one record per CDR3 protein. The sample includes 20,000 to 25,000 distinct CDR3 sequences, 4% to 5% of them seen just once. As to time point: sample taken at primary tumor resection. Unsorted whole RNA of tumor, nontumor lung or frozen PBMC was sequenced. The source is a male donor with early-stage non-small cell lung cancer. The rearrangement uses TRBV27 and TRBJ2-7, with D perhaps being TRBD1 or TRBD2 (6 bases each). The material was PBMCs, obtained at surgery. The CDR3 bases are TGTGCCAGCAGTTTAGGATTAGGGGGGTTCTACGAGCAGTACTTC. It is translated as CASSLGLGGFYEQYF.